These 5 T cell receptor beta chains were sequenced from one sample in a study of PD-L1 blockade in urothelial cancer. This table comes from immunoSEQ multiplex PCR, and its TCRdb copy is limited to in-frame clones, with some not included. The sample has some 48,000 clones; roughly 86% are singletons. Documented time point: peripheral blood 6 weeks after treatment start. The material was PBMCs, obtained around atezolizumab (anti-PD-L1) treatment. The receptors were sampled from a man aged 55 to 70 with urothelial cancer.

CDR3 in amino acids: CASSISRATDTQYF. DNA for the CDR3: TGTGCCAGTAGTATCAGCAGGGCAACAGATACGCAGTATTTT. The rearrangement uses TRBV19 and TRBJ2-3; D is possibly TRBD1 (5 bases). Trimming removed 3 bases at V and 3 bases at J, with 10 bases between. Germline loops: CDR1 LNHDA, CDR2 SQIVND (reference sequence). The CDR3 spans 14 residues. The variable domain in full, completed from reference TRBV19 and TRBJ2-3, reads DGGITQSPKYLFRKEGQNVTLSCEQNLNHDAMYWYRQDPGQGLRLIYYSQIVNDFQKGDIAEGYSVSREKKESFPLTVTSAQKNPTAFYLCASSISRATDTQYFGPGTRLTVL.

The V call is TRBV21-1, the J call TRBJ1-5; TRBD1 is taken as the D call from the table, unchecked against the DNA. TRBV21-1 is described as a pseudogene. This CDR3 is 16 amino acids long. The CDR3 here is CASSTGPRGPNQPQHF. Written as DNA, the CDR3 is TGTGCCAGCAGCACCGGGCCAAGGGGCCCCAATCAGCCCCAGCATTTT.

The chain couples TRBV7-2 to TRBJ2-6; D might be TRBD1 (5 bases). This CDR3 contains 15 residues. Germline V gene data show CDR1 as SGHTA and CDR2 as FQGNSA. The V end lost 3 bases, the J end lost 10 bases, and 16 bases lay between the germline ends. The CDR3 here is CASSLGQKISNVLTF. The DNA for the CDR3 is TGTGCCAGCAGCTTGGGGCAGAAAATATCAAACGTCCTGACTTTC. Filled out from reference TRBV7-2 and TRBJ2-6, the complete variable domain reads GAGVSQSPSNKVTEKGKDVELRCDPISGHTALYWYRQSLGQGLEFLIYFQGNSAPDKSGLPSDRFSAERTGGSVSTLTIQRTQQEDSAVYLCASSLGQKISNVLTFGAGSRLTVL.

The CDR3 bases are TGTGCCAGCACCCGGGTCCTGACAGGGATCGAAGAGACCCAGTACTTC. It is translated as CASTRVLTGIEETQYF. This chain uses TRBV7-9 with TRBJ2-5, with 7 bases fitting TRBD1. This CDR3 comprises 16 residues. Germline lookup yields CDR1 SEHNR and CDR2 FQNEAQ (reference sequence). Trimming at V came to 7 bases and at J to 3 bases, leaving 14 bases not matched to a gene.

This chain links TRBV5-3 with TRBJ1-3; 8 bases line up with TRBD1. TRBV5-3 is an open reading frame whose function is uncertain. This CDR3 has 19 residues. Unmatched junction bases numbered 17, after V lost 5 bases and J lost 1 base. The CDR3 is CARRGPGQEGPGSGNTIYF. In DNA form, the CDR3 reads TGTGCCAGAAGGGGGCCGGGACAGGAGGGGCCTGGTTCTGGAAACACCATATATTTT.